This entry concerns a single TCR beta chain. The antigen remains unidentified. The data are from a study of cytomegalovirus exposure and HLA in healthy donors. Whole-study findings and limits: For presence/absence analyses, sequencing depth was assumed to be roughly uniform across donors. Upon later analysis, HLA-associated TCR beta chains proved more clonally expanded than other, equally common chains.

Use of 60 Vbeta and 13 Jbeta primers characterized the PCR. Only in-frame clones appear in the TCRdb table, and some are missing; sequencing was by immunoSEQ multiplex PCR. The repertoire holds 55,000 to 70,000 clones, with 80% as singletons. V was pared by 5 bases and J by 4 bases, with 21 bases between. This CDR3 comprises 17 residues. Germline CDR1 SGHVS, CDR2 FNYEAQ. The sequenced sample was PBMCs. The clonotype was recovered from a woman in her 40s in good health and CMV-seronegative. The J gene is TRBJ2-1, the V gene TRBV7-6; D might be TRBD2 (7 bases). CDR3 loop: CASSPARGRAKYNEQFF. As DNA, the CDR3 is TGTGCCAGCAGCCCGGCGAGGGGGAGGGCCAAGTACAATGAGCAGTTCTTC.